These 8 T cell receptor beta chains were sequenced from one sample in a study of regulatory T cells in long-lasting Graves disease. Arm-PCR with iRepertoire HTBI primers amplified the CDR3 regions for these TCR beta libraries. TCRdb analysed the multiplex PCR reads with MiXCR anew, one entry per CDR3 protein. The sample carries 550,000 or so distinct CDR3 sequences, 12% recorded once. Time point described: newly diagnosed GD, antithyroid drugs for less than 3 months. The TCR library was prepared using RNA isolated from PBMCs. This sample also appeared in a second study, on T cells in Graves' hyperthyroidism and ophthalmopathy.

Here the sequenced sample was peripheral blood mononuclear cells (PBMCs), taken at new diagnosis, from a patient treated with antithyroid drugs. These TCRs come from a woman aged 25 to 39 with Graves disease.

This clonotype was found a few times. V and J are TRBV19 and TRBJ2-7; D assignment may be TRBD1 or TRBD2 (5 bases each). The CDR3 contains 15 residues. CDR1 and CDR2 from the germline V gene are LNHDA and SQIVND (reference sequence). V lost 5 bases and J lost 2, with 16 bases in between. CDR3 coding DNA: TGTGCCAGTAGTGAGGTAGGGACCTGGGCCTACGAGCAGTACTTC. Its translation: CASSEVGTWAYEQYF.

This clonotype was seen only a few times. The CDR3 reads CASSPPTAGATRNEQFF. CDR3 sequence (DNA): TGTGCCAGCAGCCCCCCCACGGCAGGGGCTACTAGGAATGAGCAGTTCTTC. This rearrangement joins TRBV7-9 to TRBJ2-1; weak D call: TRBD1 (6 bases). The CDR3 sequence is 17 residues long. Trimming stripped 5 bases from V and 7 bases from J, with 24 bases between. Germline CDR1 SEHNR, CDR2 FQNEAQ (reference sequence).

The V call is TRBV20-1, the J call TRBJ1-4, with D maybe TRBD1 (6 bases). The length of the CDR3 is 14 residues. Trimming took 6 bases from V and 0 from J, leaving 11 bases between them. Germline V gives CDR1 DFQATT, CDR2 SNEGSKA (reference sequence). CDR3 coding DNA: TGCAGTGCAAGTGGGGGCCCAACTAATGAAAAACTGTTTTTT. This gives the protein CSASGGPTNEKLFF.

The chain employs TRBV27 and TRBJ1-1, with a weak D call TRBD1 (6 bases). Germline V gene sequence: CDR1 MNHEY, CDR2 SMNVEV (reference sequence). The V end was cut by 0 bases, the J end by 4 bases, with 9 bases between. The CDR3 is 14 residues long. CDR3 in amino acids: CASSLSGGPTEAFF. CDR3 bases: TGTGCCAGCAGTTTATCTGGGGGGCCCACTGAAGCTTTCTTT.

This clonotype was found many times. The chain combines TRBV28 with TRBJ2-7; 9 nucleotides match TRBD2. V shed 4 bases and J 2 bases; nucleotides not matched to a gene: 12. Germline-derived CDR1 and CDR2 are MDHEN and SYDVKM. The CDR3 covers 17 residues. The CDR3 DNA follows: TGTGCCAGCAGTTCTTCCCGGGCTAGCGGGACGACCTACGAGCAGTACTTC. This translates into CASSSSRASGTTYEQYF.

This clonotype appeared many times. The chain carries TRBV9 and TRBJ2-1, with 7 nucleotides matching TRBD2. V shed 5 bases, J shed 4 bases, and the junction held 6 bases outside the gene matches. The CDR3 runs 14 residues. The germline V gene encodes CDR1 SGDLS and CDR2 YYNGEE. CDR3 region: CASSFLGGYNEQFF. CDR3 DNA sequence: TGTGCCAGCAGTTTTTTGGGGGGGTACAATGAGCAGTTCTTC.

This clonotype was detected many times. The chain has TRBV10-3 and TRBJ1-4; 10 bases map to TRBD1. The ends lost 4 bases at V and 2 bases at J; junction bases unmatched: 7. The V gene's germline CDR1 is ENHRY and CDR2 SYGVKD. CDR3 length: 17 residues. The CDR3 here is CAISGGTGVSTNEKLFF. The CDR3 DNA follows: TGTGCCATCAGTGGAGGGACAGGGGTTTCGACTAATGAAAAACTGTTTTTT.

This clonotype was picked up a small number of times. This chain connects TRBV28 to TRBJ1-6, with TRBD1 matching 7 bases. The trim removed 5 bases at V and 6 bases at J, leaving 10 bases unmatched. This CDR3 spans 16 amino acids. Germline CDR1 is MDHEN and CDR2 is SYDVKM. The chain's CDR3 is CASSGASGQTNSPLHF. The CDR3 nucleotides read TGTGCCAGCAGTGGGGCCTCGGGACAGACTAATTCACCCCTCCACTTT. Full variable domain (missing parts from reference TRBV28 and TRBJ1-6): DVKVTQSSRYLVKRTGEKVFLECVQDMDHENMFWYRQDPGLGLRLIYFSYDVKMKEKGDIPEGYSVSREKKERFSLILESASTNQTSMYLCASSGASGQTNSPLHFGNGTRLTVT.